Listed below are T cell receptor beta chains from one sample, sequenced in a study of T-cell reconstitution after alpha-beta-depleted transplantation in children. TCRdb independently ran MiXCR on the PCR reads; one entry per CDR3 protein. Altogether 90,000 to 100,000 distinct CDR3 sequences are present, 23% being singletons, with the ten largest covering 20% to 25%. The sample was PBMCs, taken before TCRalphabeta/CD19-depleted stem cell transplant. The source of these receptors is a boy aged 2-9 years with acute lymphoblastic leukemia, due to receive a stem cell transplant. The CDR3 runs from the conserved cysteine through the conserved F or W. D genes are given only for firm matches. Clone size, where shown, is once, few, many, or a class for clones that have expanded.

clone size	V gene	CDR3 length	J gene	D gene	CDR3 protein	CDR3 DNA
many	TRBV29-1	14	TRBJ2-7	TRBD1	CSVPGQGPPYEQYF	TGCAGCGTTCCGGGACAGGGGCCTCCCTACGAGCAGTACTTC
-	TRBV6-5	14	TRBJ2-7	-	CASSYSNRGYEQYF	TGTGCCAGCAGTTACTCGAATCGCGGTTACGAGCAGTACTTC
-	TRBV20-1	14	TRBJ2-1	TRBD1	CSARFQGALVEQFF	TGCAGTGCTAGATTCCAGGGGGCTCTGGTTGAGCAGTTCTTC
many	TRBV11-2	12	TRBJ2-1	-	CASSLSWGEQFF	TGTGCCAGCAGTTTAAGCTGGGGTGAGCAGTTCTTC
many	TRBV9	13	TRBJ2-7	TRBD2	CASSGGGAGEQYF	TGTGCCAGCAGCGGCGGGGGGGCGGGTGAGCAGTACTTC
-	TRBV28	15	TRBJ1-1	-	CASRPGGGMNTEAFF	TGTGCCAGCAGACCCGGGGGGGGAATGAACACTGAAGCTTTCTTT
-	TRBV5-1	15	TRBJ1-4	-	CASSPRTNTNEKLFF	TGCGCCAGCAGCCCCCGGACAAACACTAATGAAAAACTGTTTTTT
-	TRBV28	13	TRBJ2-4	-	CASSSGPWGIQYF	TGTGCCAGCAGCTCCGGGCCCTGGGGCATTCAGTACTTC
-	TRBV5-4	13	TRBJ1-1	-	CASRADRVSEAFF	TGTGCCAGCAGGGCCGATAGGGTATCTGAAGCTTTCTTT
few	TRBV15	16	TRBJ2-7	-	CATSRPTRQVIGEQYF	TGTGCCACCAGCAGACCGACCCGACAGGTTATAGGGGAGCAGTACTTC
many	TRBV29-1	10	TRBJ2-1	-	CSVVWDEQFF	TGCAGCGTTGTATGGGATGAGCAGTTCTTC
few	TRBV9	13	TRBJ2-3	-	CASSASSTDTQYF	TGTGCCAGCAGCGCGTCTAGCACAGATACGCAGTATTTT
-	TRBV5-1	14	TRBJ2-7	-	CASSLESELYEQYF	TGCGCCAGCAGCTTGGAGAGCGAGCTCTACGAGCAGTACTTC
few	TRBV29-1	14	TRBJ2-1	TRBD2	CSVDTSGTYNEQFF	TGCAGCGTTGATACTAGCGGGACCTACAATGAGCAGTTCTTC
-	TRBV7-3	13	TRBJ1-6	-	CASSLTPGEALHF	TGTGCCAGCAGCTTAACCCCGGGGGAGGCCCTCCACTTT
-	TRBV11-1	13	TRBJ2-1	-	CASSLVLSNEQFF	TGTGCCAGCAGCCTCGTGTTAAGCAATGAGCAGTTCTTC
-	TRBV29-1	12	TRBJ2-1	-	CSVDLGLNEQFF	TGCAGCGTTGATTTGGGCCTCAATGAGCAGTTCTTC
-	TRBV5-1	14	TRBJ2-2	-	CASSFVLQGGELFF	TGCGCCAGCAGCTTCGTTCTTCAGGGGGGGGAGCTGTTTTTT
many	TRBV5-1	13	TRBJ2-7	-	CASSDGPLGEQYF	TGCGCCAGCAGCGACGGGCCGCTTGGGGAGCAGTACTTC
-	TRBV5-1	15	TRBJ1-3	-	CASSLGPNSGNTIYF	TGCGCCAGCAGCTTGGGGCCAAACTCTGGAAACACCATATATTTT
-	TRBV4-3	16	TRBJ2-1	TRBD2	CASSQDIGGSAYEQFF	TGCGCCAGCAGCCAAGATATTGGCGGGAGCGCATATGAGCAGTTCTTC
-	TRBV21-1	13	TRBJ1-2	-	CASNPGQPYGYTF	TGTGCCAGCAACCCGGGACAGCCTTATGGCTACACCTTC
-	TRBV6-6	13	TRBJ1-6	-	CAVNLRGGSPLHF	TGTGCCGTCAACTTACGAGGCGGTTCACCCCTCCACTTT
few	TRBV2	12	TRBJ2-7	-	CASSDSLYEQYF	TGTGCCAGCAGTGACAGCCTCTACGAGCAGTACTTC
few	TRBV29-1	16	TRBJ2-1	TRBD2	CSVGPLAGGGGNEQFF	TGCAGCGTCGGACCACTAGCGGGAGGGGGGGGCAATGAGCAGTTCTTC
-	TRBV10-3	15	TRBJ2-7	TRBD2	CAISEEGTRDNEQYF	TGTGCCATCAGTGAGGAAGGGACTAGAGACAACGAGCAGTACTTC
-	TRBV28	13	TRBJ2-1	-	CASSIVPLGEQFF	TGTGCCAGCAGCATCGTACCTCTCGGTGAGCAGTTCTTC
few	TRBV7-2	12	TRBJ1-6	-	CASSNPFSPLHF	TGTGCCAGCAGCAACCCGTTCTCACCCCTCCACTTT
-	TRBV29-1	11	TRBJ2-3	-	CSATMRDTQYF	TGCAGCGCGACCATGAGGGATACGCAGTATTTT
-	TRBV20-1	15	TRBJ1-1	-	CSARDSGGAWTEAFF	TGCAGTGCTAGAGATAGCGGGGGGGCTTGGACTGAAGCTTTCTTT
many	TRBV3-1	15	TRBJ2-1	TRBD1	CASRQDRGSYNEQFF	TGTGCCAGCAGGCAAGACAGGGGCTCCTACAATGAGCAGTTCTTC
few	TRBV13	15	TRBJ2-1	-	CASSRSGGVYNEQFF	TGTGCCAGCAGCCGCAGCGGAGGAGTTTACAATGAGCAGTTCTTC
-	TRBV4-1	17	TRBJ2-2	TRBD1	CASSQGRTGLNTGELFF	TGCGCCAGCAGCCAAGGCAGGACAGGCCTGAACACCGGGGAGCTGTTTTTT
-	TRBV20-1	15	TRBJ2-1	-	CSARTVGASANEQFF	TGCAGTGCTAGAACCGTGGGGGCATCAGCCAATGAGCAGTTCTTC
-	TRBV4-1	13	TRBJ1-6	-	CASSQDQDSPLHF	TGCGCCAGCAGCCAAGACCAGGATTCACCCCTCCACTTT
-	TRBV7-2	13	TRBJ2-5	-	CASSLAGAETQYF	TGTGCCAGCAGCTTAGCGGGAGCAGAGACCCAGTACTTC
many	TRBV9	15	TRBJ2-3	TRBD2	CASSVGLALTDTQYF	TGTGCCAGCAGCGTGGGACTAGCGCTCACAGATACGCAGTATTTT
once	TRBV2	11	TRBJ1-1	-	CAQGGGTEAFF	TGTGCCCAAGGGGGGGGGACTGAAGCTTTCTTT
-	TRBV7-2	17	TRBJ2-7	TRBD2	CASSVGLAENKVYEQYF	TGTGCCAGCAGCGTCGGACTAGCGGAGAATAAGGTCTACGAGCAGTACTTC
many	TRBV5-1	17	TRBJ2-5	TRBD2	CASSFGSGYRLAETQYF	TGCGCCAGCAGCTTCGGGAGCGGCTACCGACTAGCGGAGACCCAGTACTTC
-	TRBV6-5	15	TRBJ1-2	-	CASSYDSEGRVGYTF	TGTGCCAGCAGTTACGATTCGGAGGGGCGGGTTGGCTACACCTTC
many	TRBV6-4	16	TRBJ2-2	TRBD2	CASSDSGGLNTGELFF	TGTGCCAGCAGTGACAGCGGGGGGCTGAACACCGGGGAGCTGTTTTTT
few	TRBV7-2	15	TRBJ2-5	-	CATTYGGGGDETQYF	TGTGCCACCACATACGGAGGCGGGGGCGATGAGACCCAGTACTTC
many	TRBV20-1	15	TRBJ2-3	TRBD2	CSAEDRAGETDTQYF	TGCAGTGCTGAAGATCGAGCGGGGGAGACAGATACGCAGTATTTT
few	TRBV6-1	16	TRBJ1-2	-	CASFRTVSGGFYGYTF	TGTGCCAGCTTTCGGACAGTCTCTGGGGGTTTCTATGGCTACACCTTC